These 10 T cell receptor beta chains were sequenced from one sample in a study of beta chain features in type 1 diabetes. Whole-study results and caveats: Researchers report that Type 1 diabetes patients had moderately but significantly shorter TCRB CDR3s across all four CD4+ subsets.

Sequenced material consisted of expressed TCRB transcripts (all of the isolated RNA was reverse transcribed). Libraries were prepared by immunoSEQ multiplex PCR; TCRdb keeps only in-frame clonotypes and omits some of them. The table records 330,000 or so clones, 10% to 15% of them present only once. No antigen has been identified for these receptors. Sequenced: naive CD4+ T cells from blood. All receptors derive from a woman younger than 35 with type 1 diabetes.

The sample holds a few counts of this clone. The chain combines TRBV18 with TRBJ2-1, with D possibly matching TRBD2 (6 bases). V was cut by 3 bases and J by 7 bases, with 19 bases left in between. Germline V CDR1 and CDR2: KGHSH, LQKENI. This CDR3 region has 16 residues. Here the CDR3 reads CASSPGGEGRRNEQFF. CDR3 DNA: TGTGCCAGCTCACCGGGGGGTGAGGGTCGAAGGAATGAGCAGTTCTTC.

V gene TRBV7-9 combines with J gene TRBJ1-1, with D hard to call. The germline V gene encodes CDR1 SEHNR and CDR2 FQNEAQ (reference sequence). The CDR3 has 16 amino acids. Trimming took off 0 bases at V and 3 bases at J, with 14 bases between the two ends. The CDR3 nucleotides are TGTGCCAGCAGCTTAGCTAGCGGGCAGCCATACACTGAAGCTTTCTTT. It yields the protein CASSLASGQPYTEAFF.

The chain employs TRBV29-1 and TRBJ1-5, with TRBD1 matching 10 bases. V lost 4 bases, J lost 6 bases, and 9 bases stayed unmatched. Germline V gives CDR1 SQVTM, CDR2 ANQGSEA. The CDR3 sequence is 15 residues long. CDR3: CSVATGTGVGQPQHF. DNA for the CDR3: TGCAGCGTTGCCACCGGGACAGGGGTGGGTCAGCCCCAGCATTTT.

The V gene is TRBV25-1, the J gene TRBJ2-7, with 7 bases matching TRBD1. Germline loops: CDR1 MGHDK, CDR2 SYGVNS. The V gene end was trimmed by 5 bases and the J gene end by 6 bases; junction bases not matched to a gene: 7. This CDR3 is built from 13 residues. CDR3 region: CASSSTGLAEQYF. The CDR3, as DNA: TGTGCCAGCAGTTCGACAGGGTTGGCCGAGCAGTACTTC.

This chain uses TRBV6-9 with TRBJ2-5, with D possibly TRBD1 on 6 matching bases. Per the germline V gene, CDR1 is MNHGY and CDR2 is SVAAGI. The ends were cut back, 8 bases at V and 5 bases at J, with 21 bases in the middle. CDR3 length: 15 amino acids. The CDR3 nucleotides read TGTGCCAGCCGACAGGACCCCCGGAGATGCGAGACCCAGTACTTC. As protein: CASRQDPRRCETQYF.

This clone was detected only a few times. V is TRBV7-9 and J is TRBJ2-3; 8 bases map to TRBD1. CDR1 and CDR2 from the germline V gene are SEHNR and FQNEAQ (reference sequence). This CDR3 contains 13 residues. After removal of 6 bases from V and 11 bases from J, the junction contained 10 bases not matched to a gene. The CDR3 DNA reads as TGTGCCAGCAGGAGGACAGGGCCAGGTTTGCAGTATTTT. Protein sequence: CASRRTGPGLQYF.

This chain connects TRBV29-1 to TRBJ2-1, with a tentative D call TRBD2 (5 bases). Germline V CDR1 and CDR2: SQVTM, ANQGSEA. V lost 5 bases and J lost 0, with 11 bases in between. CDR3 length: 14 residues. The CDR3 reads CSVFGVSSYNEQFF. CDR3 DNA sequence: TGCAGCGTTTTCGGGGTCAGCTCCTACAATGAGCAGTTCTTC.

CDR3 sequence: CSVALAQETQYF. CDR3 DNA sequence: TGCAGCGTTGCGCTAGCGCAAGAGACCCAGTACTTC. The chain has TRBV29-1 and TRBJ2-5, with a weak D call TRBD2 (6 bases). Looked up from germline, CDR1 is SQVTM and CDR2 is ANQGSEA. V was pared by 4 bases and J by 2 bases, with 8 bases between. The CDR3 has 12 residues.

The rearrangement joins TRBV30 to TRBJ2-7, with D perhaps matching TRBD2 (6 bases). Germline V gives CDR1 GTSNPN, CDR2 SVGIG (reference sequence). This CDR3 contains 17 residues. Trimming pared 4 bases from V and 2 bases from J, leaving 24 bases between. The chain's CDR3 is CAWTTSTAGLGTYEQYF. The DNA for the CDR3 is TGTGCCTGGACGACATCCACGGCGGGACTCGGAACCTACGAGCAGTACTTC.

V gene TRBV27 combines with J gene TRBJ1-1; tentatively, D is TRBD1 (6 bases). V dropped 6 bases and J dropped 1 base, with 15 bases sitting between them. The CDR3 consists of 15 residues. Germline loops: CDR1 MNHEY, CDR2 SMNVEV (reference sequence). CDR3: CASRIPGQRNTEAFF. The CDR3 DNA follows: TGTGCCAGCAGAATCCCGGGACAAAGGAACACTGAAGCTTTCTTT.